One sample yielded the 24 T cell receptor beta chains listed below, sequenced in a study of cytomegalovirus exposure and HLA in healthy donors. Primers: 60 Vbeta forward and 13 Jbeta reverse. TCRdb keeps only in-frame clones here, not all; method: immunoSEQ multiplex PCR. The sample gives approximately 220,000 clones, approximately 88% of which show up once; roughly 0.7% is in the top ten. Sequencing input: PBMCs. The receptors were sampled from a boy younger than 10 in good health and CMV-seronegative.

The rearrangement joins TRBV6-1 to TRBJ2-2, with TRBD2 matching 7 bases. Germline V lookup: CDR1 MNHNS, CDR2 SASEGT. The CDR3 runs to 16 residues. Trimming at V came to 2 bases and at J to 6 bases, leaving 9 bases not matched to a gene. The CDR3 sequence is CASSEWGGSGAGELFF. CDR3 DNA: TGTGCCAGCAGTGAATGGGGGGGTTCGGGGGCCGGGGAGCTGTTTTTT.

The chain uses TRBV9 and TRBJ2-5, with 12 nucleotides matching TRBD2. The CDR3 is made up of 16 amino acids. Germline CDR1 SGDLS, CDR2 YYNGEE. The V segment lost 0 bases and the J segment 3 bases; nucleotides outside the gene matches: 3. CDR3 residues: CASSVGLAGGEETQYF. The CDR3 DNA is TGTGCCAGCAGCGTAGGGCTAGCGGGAGGGGAAGAGACCCAGTACTTC. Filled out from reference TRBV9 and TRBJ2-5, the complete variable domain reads DSGVTQTPKHLITATGQRVTLRCSPRSGDLSVYWYQQSLDQGLQFLIQYYNGEERAKGNILERFSAQQFPDLHSELNLSSLELGDSALYFCASSVGLAGGEETQYFGPGTRLLVL.

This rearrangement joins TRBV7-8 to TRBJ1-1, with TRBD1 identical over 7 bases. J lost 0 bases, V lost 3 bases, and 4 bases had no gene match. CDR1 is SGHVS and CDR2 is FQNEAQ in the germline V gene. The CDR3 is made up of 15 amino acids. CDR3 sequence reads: CASSLGTAMNTEAFF. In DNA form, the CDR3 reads TGTGCCAGCAGCTTGGGGACAGCCATGAACACTGAAGCTTTCTTT.

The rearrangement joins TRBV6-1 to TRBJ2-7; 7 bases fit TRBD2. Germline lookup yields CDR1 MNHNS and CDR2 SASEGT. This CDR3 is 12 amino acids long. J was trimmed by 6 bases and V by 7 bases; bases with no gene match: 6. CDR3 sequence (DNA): TGTGCCAGCACCCAGGGAGGGTTCGAGCAGTACTTC. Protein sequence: CASTQGGFEQYF.

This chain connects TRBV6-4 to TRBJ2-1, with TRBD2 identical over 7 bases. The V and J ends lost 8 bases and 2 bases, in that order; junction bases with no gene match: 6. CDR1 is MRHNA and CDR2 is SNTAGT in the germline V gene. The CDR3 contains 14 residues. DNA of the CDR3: TGTGCCAGCTTAGGGACTAAAGCCTACAATGAGCAGTTCTTC. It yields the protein CASLGTKAYNEQFF.

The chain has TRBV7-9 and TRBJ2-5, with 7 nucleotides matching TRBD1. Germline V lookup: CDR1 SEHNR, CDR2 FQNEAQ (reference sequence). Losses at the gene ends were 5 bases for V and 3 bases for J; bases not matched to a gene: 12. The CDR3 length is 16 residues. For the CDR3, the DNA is TGTGCCAGCAGCCAAAAAAAGGGGGCATGGGAAGAGACCCAGTACTTC. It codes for CASSQKKGAWEETQYF.

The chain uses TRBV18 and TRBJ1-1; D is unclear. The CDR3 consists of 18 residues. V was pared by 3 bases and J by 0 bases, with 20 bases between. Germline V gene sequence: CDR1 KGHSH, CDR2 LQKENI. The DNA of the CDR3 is TGTGCCAGCTCACCCAACCAAGGAAGTGTGGGCATGAACACTGAAGCTTTCTTT. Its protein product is CASSPNQGSVGMNTEAFF. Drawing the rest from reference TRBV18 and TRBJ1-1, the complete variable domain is NAGVMQNPRHLVRRRGQEARLRCSPMKGHSHVYWYRQLPEEGLKFMVYLQKENIIDESGMPKERFSAEFPKEGPSILRIQQVVRGDSAAYFCASSPNQGSVGMNTEAFFGQGTRLTVV.

The CDR3 DNA follows: TGTGCCAGCAGTAAATGGCAGGGAGGCCTTGAAGCTTTCTTT. Translated, it gives CASSKWQGGLEAFF. The genes are TRBV6-6 and TRBJ1-1, with a possible D match to TRBD1 (5 bases). V was trimmed by 5 bases and J by 7 bases, leaving 17 bases between them. Germline CDR1 reads MNHNY; CDR2 reads SVGAGI (reference sequence). The CDR3 covers 14 residues.

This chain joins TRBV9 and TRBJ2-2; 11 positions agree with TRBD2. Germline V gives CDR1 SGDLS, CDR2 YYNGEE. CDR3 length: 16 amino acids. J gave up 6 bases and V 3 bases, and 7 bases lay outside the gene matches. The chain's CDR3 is CASSASGGSYAGELFF. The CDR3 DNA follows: TGTGCCAGCAGCGCTAGCGGGGGGTCGTACGCCGGGGAGCTGTTTTTT. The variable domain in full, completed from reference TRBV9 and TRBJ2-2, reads DSGVTQTPKHLITATGQRVTLRCSPRSGDLSVYWYQQSLDQGLQFLIQYYNGEERAKGNILERFSAQQFPDLHSELNLSSLELGDSALYFCASSASGGSYAGELFFGEGSRLTVL.

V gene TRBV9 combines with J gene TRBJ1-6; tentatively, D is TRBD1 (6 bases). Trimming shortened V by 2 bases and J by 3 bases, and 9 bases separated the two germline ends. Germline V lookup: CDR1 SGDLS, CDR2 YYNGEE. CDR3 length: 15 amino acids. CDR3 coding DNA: TGTGCCAGCAGCGTTGGGGACATCTATAATTCACCCCTCCACTTT. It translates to CASSVGDIYNSPLHF.

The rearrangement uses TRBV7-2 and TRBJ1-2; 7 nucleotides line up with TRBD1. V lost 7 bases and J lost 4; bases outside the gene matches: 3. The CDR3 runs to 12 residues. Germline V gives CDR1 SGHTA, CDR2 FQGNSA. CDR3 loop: CASTGQAYGYTF. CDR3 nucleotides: TGTGCCAGCACCGGACAGGCCTATGGCTACACCTTC.

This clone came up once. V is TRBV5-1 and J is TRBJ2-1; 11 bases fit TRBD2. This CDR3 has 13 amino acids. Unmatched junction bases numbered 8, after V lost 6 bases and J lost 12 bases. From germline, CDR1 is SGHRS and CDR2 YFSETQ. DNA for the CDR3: TGCGCCAGCAAAGCAGGGACTAGCGGTCTGCAGTTCTTC. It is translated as CASKAGTSGLQFF. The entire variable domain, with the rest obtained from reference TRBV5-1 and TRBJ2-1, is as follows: KAGVTQTPRYLIKTRGQQVTLSCSPISGHRSVSWYQQTPGQGLQFLFEYFSETQRNKGNFPGRFSGRQFSNSRSEMNVSTLELGDSALYLCASKAGTSGLQFFGPGTRLTVL.

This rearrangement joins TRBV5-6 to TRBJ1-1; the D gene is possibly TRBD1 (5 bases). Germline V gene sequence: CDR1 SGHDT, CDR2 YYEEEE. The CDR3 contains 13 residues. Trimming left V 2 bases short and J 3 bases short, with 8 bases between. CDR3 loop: CASSLGGDTEAFF. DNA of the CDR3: TGTGCCAGCAGCTTAGGAGGGGACACTGAAGCTTTCTTT.

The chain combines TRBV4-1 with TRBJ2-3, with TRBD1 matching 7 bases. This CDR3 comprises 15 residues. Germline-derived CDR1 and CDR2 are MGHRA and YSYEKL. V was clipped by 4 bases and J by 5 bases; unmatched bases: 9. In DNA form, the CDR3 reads TGCGCCAGCAGCCTAGGGGGCGCCCCCGGAGATACGCAGTATTTT. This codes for CASSLGGAPGDTQYF.

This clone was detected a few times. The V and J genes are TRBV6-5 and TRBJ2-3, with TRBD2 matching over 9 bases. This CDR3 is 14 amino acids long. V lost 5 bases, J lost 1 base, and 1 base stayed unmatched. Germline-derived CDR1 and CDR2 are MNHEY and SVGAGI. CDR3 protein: CASSVAGGTDTQYF. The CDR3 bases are TGTGCCAGCAGTGTAGCGGGGGGCACAGATACGCAGTATTTT.

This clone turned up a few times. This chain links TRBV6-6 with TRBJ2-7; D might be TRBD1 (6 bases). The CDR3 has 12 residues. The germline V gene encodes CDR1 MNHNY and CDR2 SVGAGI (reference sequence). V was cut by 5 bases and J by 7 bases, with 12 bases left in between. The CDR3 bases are TGTGCCAGCAGTCAGGGGACAAAAGAGCAGTACTTC. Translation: CASSQGTKEQYF.

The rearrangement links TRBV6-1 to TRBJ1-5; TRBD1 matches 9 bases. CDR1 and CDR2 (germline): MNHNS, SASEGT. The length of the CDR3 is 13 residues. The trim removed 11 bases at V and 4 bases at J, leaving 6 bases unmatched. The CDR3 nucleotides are TGTGCCGCACAGGGGGCGATGAATCAGCCCCAGCATTTT. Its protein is CAAQGAMNQPQHF.

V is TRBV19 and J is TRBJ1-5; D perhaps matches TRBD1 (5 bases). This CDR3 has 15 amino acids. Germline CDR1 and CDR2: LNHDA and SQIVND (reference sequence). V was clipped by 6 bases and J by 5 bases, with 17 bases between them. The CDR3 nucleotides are TGTGCCAGTAGCAACCCAAGGGTAGGGGATCAGCCCCAGCATTTT. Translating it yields CASSNPRVGDQPQHF.

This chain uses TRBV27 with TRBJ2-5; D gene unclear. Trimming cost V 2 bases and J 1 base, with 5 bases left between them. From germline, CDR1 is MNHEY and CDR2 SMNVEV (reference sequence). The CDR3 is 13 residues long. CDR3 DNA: TGTGCCAGCAGTTTAAATCGCCAAGAGACCCAGTACTTC. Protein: CASSLNRQETQYF.

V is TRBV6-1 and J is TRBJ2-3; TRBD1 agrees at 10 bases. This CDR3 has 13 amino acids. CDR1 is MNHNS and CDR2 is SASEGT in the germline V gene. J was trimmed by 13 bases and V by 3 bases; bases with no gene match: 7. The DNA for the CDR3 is TGTGCCAGCAGTGAGCCCGGGACAGGGGAAAAGTATTTT. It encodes CASSEPGTGEKYF.

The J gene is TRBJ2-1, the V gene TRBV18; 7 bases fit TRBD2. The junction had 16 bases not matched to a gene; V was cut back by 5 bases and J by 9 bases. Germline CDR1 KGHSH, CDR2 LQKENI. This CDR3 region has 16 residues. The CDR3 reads CASSKPGLDLRAEQFF. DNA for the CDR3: TGTGCCAGCTCAAAACCCGGACTAGATTTGAGGGCTGAGCAGTTCTTC.

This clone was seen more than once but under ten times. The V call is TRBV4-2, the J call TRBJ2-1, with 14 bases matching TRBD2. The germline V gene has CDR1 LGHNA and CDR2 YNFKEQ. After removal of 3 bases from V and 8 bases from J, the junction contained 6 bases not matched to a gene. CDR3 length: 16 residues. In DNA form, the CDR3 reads TGTGCCAGCAGCCAGCCCGGACTAGCGGGAGGCTATGAGCAGTTCTTC. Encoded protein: CASSQPGLAGGYEQFF.

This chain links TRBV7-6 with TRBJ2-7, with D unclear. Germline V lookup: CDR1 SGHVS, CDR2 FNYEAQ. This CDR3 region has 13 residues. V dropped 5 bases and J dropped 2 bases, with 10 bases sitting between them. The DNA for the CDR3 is TGTGCCAGCAGCGCAGGCAGAACCTACGAGCAGTACTTC. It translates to CASSAGRTYEQYF.

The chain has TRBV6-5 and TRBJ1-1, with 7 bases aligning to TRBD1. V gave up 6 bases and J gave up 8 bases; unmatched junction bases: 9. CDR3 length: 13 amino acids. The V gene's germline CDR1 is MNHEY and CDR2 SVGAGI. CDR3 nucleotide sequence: TGTGCCAGCAGGCAAAAGGACAGGACCGAAGCTTTCTTT. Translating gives CASRQKDRTEAFF.